This entry lists 4 T cell receptor beta chains sequenced from one sample in a study of OX40 agonist ivuxolimab in advanced cancers. The library relied on the immunoSEQ multiplex PCR assay. As stored in TCRdb, this immuneACCESS dataset retains in-frame rearrangements with V and J assigned. A fraction of the clones does not appear; measured against another copy, unresolved V genes explain less than half of the discrepancy, and the remainder lacks a known reason. The sample includes roughly 63,000 clones, with 89% observed a single time. Of the sample, more than 10% falls within the top ten clones. The starting material was CD4+ or CD8+ T cells sorted from blood, obtained in a trial of the OX40 agonist ivuxolimab. These receptors were taken from an adult with an advanced solid tumor such as melanoma, head and neck, liver or kidney cancer.

V is TRBV27 and J is TRBJ1-4; weak D call: TRBD1 (5 bases). This CDR3 region has 15 residues. CDR1 is MNHEY and CDR2 is SMNVEV in the germline V gene (reference sequence). Trimming took off 1 base at V and 8 bases at J, with 14 bases between the two ends. The CDR3 sequence: CASSLFGTGWEKLFF. CDR3 nucleotide sequence: TGTGCCAGCAGTTTATTCGGGACCGGGTGGGAAAAACTGTTTTTT.

This clone turned up a few times. The V and J genes are TRBV19 and TRBJ2-7; TRBD1 agrees at 8 bases. CDR1 is LNHDA and CDR2 is SQIVND in the germline V gene (reference sequence). This CDR3 region has 14 residues. Trimming took 3 bases from V and 3 from J; bases not matched to a gene: 4. The CDR3 spells CASSISTGGYEQYF. In DNA, the CDR3 is TGTGCCAGTAGTATCTCTACAGGGGGCTACGAGCAGTACTTC.

This chain joins TRBV10-3 and TRBJ1-2, with D unresolved. This CDR3 spans 15 amino acids. CDR1 and CDR2 from the germline V gene are ENHRY and SYGVKD. V lost 3 bases to trimming and J lost 4 bases, with 15 bases between them. The chain's CDR3 is CAISEGGAAIYGYTF. In nucleotides, the CDR3 is TGTGCCATCAGTGAAGGCGGAGCTGCGATCTATGGCTACACCTTC.

The genes are TRBV5-1 and TRBJ2-7, with D unresolved. Trimming removed 4 bases at V and 6 bases at J, with 8 bases between. CDR3 length equals 11 residues. Germline V gene lookup returns CDR1 SGHRS and CDR2 YFSETQ. CDR3 DNA sequence: TGCGCCAGCAGCGTGGGAAGCGAGCAGTACTTC. It specifies CASSVGSEQYF. The whole variable domain, filled in from reference TRBV5-1 and TRBJ2-7, reads KAGVTQTPRYLIKTRGQQVTLSCSPISGHRSVSWYQQTPGQGLQFLFEYFSETQRNKGNFPGRFSGRQFSNSRSEMNVSTLELGDSALYLCASSVGSEQYFGPGTRLTVT.